The next 2 T cell receptor beta chains were all read from a single sample in a study of T cells in localized non-small cell lung cancer. TCRdb's table, derived via immunoSEQ multiplex PCR, lists solely in-frame clones and lacks some. The data contain about 1,700 clones, around 26% of them singletons. The material was lung tumor tissue, obtained before any cancer treatment. All receptors come from an older male donor with stage II squamous cell lung carcinoma.

The chain employs TRBV19 and TRBJ2-2; D may correspond to TRBD1 or TRBD2 (5 bases each). There are 14 residues in the CDR3. Germline V CDR1 and CDR2: LNHDA, SQIVND (reference sequence). Deletions cut 8 bases from V and 0 bases from J, with 10 bases between. The CDR3: CASWDRSNTGELFF. The CDR3 coding sequence is TGTGCCAGTTGGGACCGATCGAACACCGGGGAGCTGTTTTTT.

This clone was detected only a few times. The chain combines TRBV19 with TRBJ2-1, with TRBD2 matching 10 bases. The CDR3 totals 16 residues. Germline CDR1 LNHDA, CDR2 SQIVND (reference sequence). Germline trimming cut 7 bases from V and 3 bases from J; bases unmatched to any gene: 9. The CDR3 nucleotides read TGTGCCAGTAAGGAGCGGGAGGGCCTTCTCTACAATGAGCAGTTCTTC. This encodes CASKEREGLLYNEQFF.